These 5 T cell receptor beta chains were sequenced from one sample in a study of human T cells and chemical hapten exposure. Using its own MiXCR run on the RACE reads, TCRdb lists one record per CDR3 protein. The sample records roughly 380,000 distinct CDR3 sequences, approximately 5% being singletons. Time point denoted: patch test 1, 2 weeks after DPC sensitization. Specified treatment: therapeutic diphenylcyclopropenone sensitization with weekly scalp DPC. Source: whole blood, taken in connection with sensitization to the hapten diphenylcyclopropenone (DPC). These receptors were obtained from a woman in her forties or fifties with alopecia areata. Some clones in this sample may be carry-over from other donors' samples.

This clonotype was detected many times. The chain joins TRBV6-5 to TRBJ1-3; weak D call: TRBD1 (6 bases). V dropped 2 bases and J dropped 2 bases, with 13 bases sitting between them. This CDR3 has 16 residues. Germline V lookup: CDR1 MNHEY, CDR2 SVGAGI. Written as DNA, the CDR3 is TGTGCCAGCAGTTACGGCGCAACAGGGACTGGAAACACCATATATTTT. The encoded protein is CASSYGATGTGNTIYF.

This CDR3 reads CASSQRQGGQPQHF. DNA for the CDR3: TGTGCCAGCAGCCAAAGACAGGGCGGTCAGCCCCAGCATTTT. The chain combines TRBV3-1 with TRBJ1-5; TRBD1 matches at 7 bases. The CDR3 is made up of 14 amino acids. Germline lookup yields CDR1 LGHDT and CDR2 YNNKEL (reference sequence). J was trimmed by 6 bases and V by 2 bases; bases with no gene match: 4.

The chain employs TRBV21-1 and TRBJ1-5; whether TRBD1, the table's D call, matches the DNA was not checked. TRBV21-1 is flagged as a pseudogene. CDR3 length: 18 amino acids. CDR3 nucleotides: TGTGCCAGCAGCAAAGCCGACCGGCGGGGGTATAGCAATCAGCCCCAGCATTTT. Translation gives CASSKADRRGYSNQPQHF.

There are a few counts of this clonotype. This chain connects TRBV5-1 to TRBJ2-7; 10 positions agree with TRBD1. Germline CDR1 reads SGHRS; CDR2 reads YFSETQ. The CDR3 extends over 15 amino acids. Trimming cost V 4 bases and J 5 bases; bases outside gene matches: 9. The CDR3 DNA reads TGCGCCAGCAGCATAGAGACAGGGGGCAACAACGAGCAGTACTTC. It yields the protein CASSIETGGNNEQYF.

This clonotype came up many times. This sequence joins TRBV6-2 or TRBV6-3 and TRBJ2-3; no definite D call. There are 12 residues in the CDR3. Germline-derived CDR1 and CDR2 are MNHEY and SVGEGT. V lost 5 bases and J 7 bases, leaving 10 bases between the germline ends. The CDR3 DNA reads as TGTGCCAGCAGTCGGAGCATTAATACGCAGTATTTT. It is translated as CASSRSINTQYF.